This T cell receptor (beta chain) was captured in a study of cytomegalovirus exposure and HLA in healthy donors. Study outcomes and limitations: Reported performance of the classifier showed diagnosis of cytomegalovirus status with high specificity and sensitivity. Researchers catalogued over 150 TCR beta chains as cytomegalovirus-associated. TCR beta V- and J-gene trimming was later associated with a missense DCLRE1C variant.

With 7 bases removed from V and 0 bases from J, the gap between germline ends came to 11 bases. The CDR3 runs to 14 residues. Germline lookup yields CDR1 SNHLY and CDR2 FYNNEI. The PCR was carried out with 60 Vbeta primers and 13 Jbeta primers. The data were produced by immunoSEQ multiplex PCR, yet TCRdb's version contains in-frame clones alone and is incomplete. The sample lists approximately 120,000 clones; over 65% were seen once. Healthy people donating bone marrow made up the donors. In the case of this clone: The target antigen is unknown.

Sequenced sample: PBMCs. This TCR was sampled from a man aged 50-60 years in good health and CMV-seronegative. The chain uses TRBV2 and TRBJ2-3, with D unclear. DNA of the CDR3: TGTGCCAGCACGGTAGAGCCTAGCACAGATACGCAGTATTTT. Translated, it gives CASTVEPSTDTQYF.